The 5 T cell receptor beta chains presented below share a single source sample, sequenced in a study of blood T cell repertoires in COVID-19. TCRdb's table, derived via immunoSEQ multiplex PCR, lists solely in-frame clones and lacks some. The table has approximately 220,000 clones, around 83% seen once; the top ten hold around 8.7%. The sequenced material came from peripheral blood. All receptors derive from a woman aged 45-65 years with acute or convalescent COVID-19.

The rearrangement links TRBV4-1 to TRBJ2-1; no clear D gene. CDR1 MGHRA and CDR2 YSYEKL come from the germline V gene. The CDR3 consists of 12 residues. Between the trimmed V and J ends, which lost 0 bases and 6 bases, there was a span of 3 bases. Written as DNA, the CDR3 is TGCGCCAGCAGCCAAGAACTCAATGAGCAGTTCTTC. It specifies CASSQELNEQFF.

This chain joins TRBV9 and TRBJ2-7, with D uncertain. Trimming shortened V by 0 bases and J by 5 bases, and 9 bases separated the two germline ends. CDR1 is SGDLS, CDR2 YYNGEE, per germline. This CDR3 has 13 amino acids. The DNA of the CDR3 is TGTGCCAGCAGCGTAGAACAGCATCACGAGCAGTACTTC. It specifies CASSVEQHHEQYF. The full variable domain, with the rest looked up from reference TRBV9 and TRBJ2-7, is DSGVTQTPKHLITATGQRVTLRCSPRSGDLSVYWYQQSLDQGLQFLIQYYNGEERAKGNILERFSAQQFPDLHSELNLSSLELGDSALYFCASSVEQHHEQYFGPGTRLTVT.

This rearrangement joins TRBV7-2 to TRBJ2-2, with 7 bases fitting TRBD2. The V gene's germline CDR1 is SGHTA and CDR2 FQGNSA. Trimming cost V 5 bases and J 2 bases; bases outside gene matches: 8. CDR3 length equals 16 residues. CDR3 amino acids: CASSPFRDYNTGELFF. CDR3 coding DNA: TGTGCCAGCAGCCCGTTCCGGGACTACAACACCGGGGAGCTGTTTTTT. The complete variable domain, with remaining parts taken from reference TRBV7-2 and TRBJ2-2, reads GAGVSQSPSNKVTEKGKDVELRCDPISGHTALYWYRQSLGQGLEFLIYFQGNSAPDKSGLPSDRFSAERTGGSVSTLTIQRTQQEDSAVYLCASSPFRDYNTGELFFGEGSRLTVL.

This rearrangement joins TRBV24-1 to TRBJ2-5, with TRBD2 matching 16 bases. Germline V gene sequence: CDR1 KGHDR, CDR2 SFDVKD. The V segment lost 5 bases and the J segment 4 bases; nucleotides outside the gene matches: 12. CDR3 length: 19 amino acids. CDR3 in amino acids: CATSGGTSGRALVGETQYF. The CDR3 DNA follows: TGTGCCACCAGTGGCGGGACTAGCGGGAGGGCCCTCGTAGGAGAGACCCAGTACTTC.

This clone was counted between two and nine times. The chain employs TRBV7-3 and TRBJ2-7; 7 positions agree with TRBD1. The germline V gene encodes CDR1 SGHTA and CDR2 FQGTGA. J was trimmed by 1 base and V by 5 bases; bases with no gene match: 8. The CDR3 contains 15 residues. As DNA, the CDR3 is TGTGCCAGCAGCCGCGACAGGGCTCAGTCCTACGAGCAGTACTTC. Translation gives CASSRDRAQSYEQYF.